These 22 T cell receptor beta chains were all obtained from the same sample, sequenced in a study of technical replicates of blood from several donors. Data came from immunoSEQ multiplex PCR; TCRdb stores just in-frame clones and leaves some out. The profile covers around 100,000 clones, with about 95% appearing a single time and 0.3% to 0.35% taken by the ten largest. Source material: T cells isolated from PBMCs. These receptors all come from a human donor in good health.

CDR3 protein: CASSIVREGPYNEQFF. CDR3 coding DNA: TGTGCCAGTAGTATAGTCCGGGAGGGCCCCTACAATGAGCAGTTCTTC. The chain uses TRBV19 and TRBJ2-1; 8 positions agree with TRBD2. The CDR3 extends over 16 amino acids. CDR1 LNHDA and CDR2 SQIVND come from the germline V gene (reference sequence). The V and J ends lost 1 base and 2 bases, in that order; junction bases with no gene match: 4.

J is TRBJ1-1 and V is TRBV4-3, with a weak D call TRBD1 (6 bases). The germline V gene encodes CDR1 LGHNA and CDR2 YSLEER. V dropped 0 bases and J dropped 11 bases, with 16 bases sitting between them. This CDR3 region has 14 residues. The CDR3 is CASSQDLMAGGAFF. In nucleotides, the CDR3 is TGCGCCAGCAGCCAAGATCTTATGGCGGGGGGCGCTTTCTTT.

This clone was picked up one time. V gene TRBV19 combines with J gene TRBJ1-2, with 8 bases that match TRBD1. Per germline, CDR1 LNHDA and CDR2 SQIVND (reference sequence). The CDR3 contains 15 residues. V lost 5 bases, J lost 8 bases, and 13 bases stayed unmatched. Here the CDR3 DNA reads TGTGCCAGTAGTGACCACAGGGGGGACACGCTAGGCTACACCTTC. Its protein is CASSDHRGDTLGYTF.

The chain links TRBV19 to TRBJ2-2; perhaps TRBD1 as D (5 bases). Between the trimmed V and J ends, which lost 3 bases and 2 bases, there was a span of 10 bases. The CDR3 is 15 amino acids. CDR1 LNHDA and CDR2 SQIVND come from the germline V gene (reference sequence). The CDR3 region is CASSIRQHNTGELFF. The CDR3 region has the DNA TGTGCCAGTAGTATTAGACAGCACAACACCGGGGAGCTGTTTTTT.

This clone was detected only a few times. This chain joins TRBV6-5 and TRBJ1-1, with D possibly being TRBD1 (6 bases). This CDR3 region has 13 residues. V lost 9 bases to trimming and J lost 1 base, with 12 bases between them. The germline V gene encodes CDR1 MNHEY and CDR2 SVGAGI. CDR3 amino acids: CARTHRENTEAFF. The CDR3 DNA reads TGTGCCAGGACCCACAGGGAGAACACTGAAGCTTTCTTT.

This chain connects TRBV6-5 to TRBJ2-5; no firm D call. Between the trimmed V and J ends, which lost 6 bases and 2 bases, there was a span of 10 bases. This CDR3 contains 13 residues. CDR1 and CDR2 (germline): MNHEY, SVGAGI. CDR3 amino acids: CASSPTLQETQYF. For the CDR3, the DNA is TGTGCCAGCAGCCCGACTCTACAAGAGACCCAGTACTTC.

The genes are TRBV4-2 and TRBJ2-1; 9 bases are shared with TRBD2. V trimming: 0 bases; J trimming: 0 bases; junction bases outside the gene matches: 0. Germline V lookup: CDR1 LGHNA, CDR2 YNFKEQ. The CDR3 runs to 16 residues. Here the CDR3 DNA reads TGTGCCAGCAGCCAAGATAGCGGGAGCTCCTACAATGAGCAGTTCTTC. Translation gives CASSQDSGSSYNEQFF.

This sequence joins TRBV5-5 and TRBJ1-2, with D perhaps matching TRBD1 (6 bases). V dropped 2 bases and J dropped 1 base, with 9 bases sitting between them. CDR1 is SGHKS, CDR2 YYEKEE, per germline (reference sequence). There are 14 residues in the CDR3. CDR3 protein: CASSLGQINYGYTF. The DNA for the CDR3 is TGTGCCAGCAGCTTAGGACAGATTAACTATGGCTACACCTTC.

The V gene is TRBV6-6, the J gene TRBJ2-2, with 9 nucleotides matching TRBD1. The J segment lost 5 bases and the V segment lost 2 bases, leaving 6 bases of the junction unmatched. The CDR3 length is 16 residues. Per germline, CDR1 MNHNY and CDR2 SVGAGI (reference sequence). The CDR3 DNA reads TGTGCCAGCAGTTACCCCGGGACAGGGTGGACCGGGGAGCTGTTTTTT. Its protein is CASSYPGTGWTGELFF.

The chain couples TRBV7-2 to TRBJ2-3, with D possibly matching TRBD1 (6 bases). Trimming took off 0 bases at V and 6 bases at J, with 19 bases between the two ends. The CDR3 contains 17 residues. Per the germline V gene, CDR1 is SGHTA and CDR2 is FQGNSA. CDR3 nucleotides: TGTGCCAGCAGCTTAGCGCCTGGCGGCTTAAGGGGGGATACGCAGTATTTT. This encodes CASSLAPGGLRGDTQYF. Using reference TRBV7-2 and TRBJ2-3 for the parts outside the CDR3, the full variable domain is GAGVSQSPSNKVTEKGKDVELRCDPISGHTALYWYRQSLGQGLEFLIYFQGNSAPDKSGLPSDRFSAERTGGSVSTLTIQRTQQEDSAVYLCASSLAPGGLRGDTQYFGPGTRLTVL.

This clone was recorded once. The chain recombines TRBV30 with TRBJ1-2, with TRBD1 identical over 7 bases. J was trimmed by 2 bases and V by 0 bases; bases with no gene match: 12. The CDR3 runs to 17 residues. Looked up from germline, CDR1 is GTSNPN and CDR2 is SVGIG (reference sequence). The CDR3 sequence: CAWSVPARDRENYGYTF. The CDR3 DNA sequence: TGTGCCTGGAGTGTACCCGCAAGAGACAGGGAAAACTATGGCTACACCTTC.

This chain uses TRBV6-1 with TRBJ2-7, with a weak D call TRBD2 (6 bases). In germline, CDR1 is MNHNS, CDR2 SASEGT. The length of the CDR3 is 16 residues. Trimming stripped 0 bases from V and 1 base from J, with 13 bases between. CDR3 loop: CASSEAPGVSSYEQYF. DNA for the CDR3: TGTGCCAGCAGTGAAGCACCGGGGGTATCGTCCTACGAGCAGTACTTC.

The chain couples TRBV4-1 to TRBJ2-1, with TRBD1 matching 8 bases. The CDR3 runs 15 residues. The germline V gene has CDR1 MGHRA and CDR2 YSYEKL. J lost 6 bases, V lost 2 bases, and 6 bases had no gene match. CDR3 in amino acids: CASSQLDRESNEQFF. As DNA, the CDR3 is TGCGCCAGCAGCCAATTGGACAGGGAGAGCAATGAGCAGTTCTTC.

In its sample, this clone was seen a few times. The chain carries TRBV2 and TRBJ1-1, with 9 bases matching TRBD1. The CDR3 has 14 amino acids. Germline CDR1 SNHLY, CDR2 FYNNEI. Germline trimming cut 4 bases from V and 4 bases from J; bases unmatched to any gene: 4. CDR3 nucleotides: TGTGCCAGCAGTGGACAGGGGGTGGGCACTGAAGCTTTCTTT. Amino acid sequence: CASSGQGVGTEAFF.

This chain uses TRBV6-6 with TRBJ2-7; the D is unclear. Trimming took off 2 bases at V and 5 bases at J, with 4 bases between the two ends. CDR1 and CDR2 from the germline V gene are MNHNY and SVGAGI (reference sequence). This CDR3 region has 11 residues. The CDR3 DNA is TGTGCCAGCAGTTACCTCGACGAGCAGTACTTC. Translation: CASSYLDEQYF.

The CDR3 protein is CASRQFNYGYTF. The CDR3 DNA is TGTGCCTCTCGACAGTTTAACTATGGCTACACCTTC. The chain carries TRBV10-3 and TRBJ1-2; possibly TRBD1 for D (5 bases). The CDR3 is 12 amino acids. CDR1 and CDR2 from the germline V gene are ENHRY and SYGVKD. V lost 11 bases to trimming and J lost 1 base, with 11 bases between them.

The chain has TRBV7-3 and TRBJ2-1; D might be TRBD2 (6 bases). Germline assignment: CDR1 SGHTA and CDR2 FQGTGA. The CDR3 covers 13 residues. V lost 2 bases, J lost 5 bases, and 7 bases lay in between. The CDR3 sequence: CASSLGLNNEQFF. The CDR3 DNA reads TGTGCCAGCAGCTTAGGACTAAACAATGAGCAGTTCTTC.

This sequence joins TRBV9 and TRBJ1-1; D is perhaps TRBD1 (6 bases). Germline assignment: CDR1 SGDLS and CDR2 YYNGEE. The CDR3 has 15 amino acids. V lost 2 bases to trimming and J lost 4 bases, with 15 bases between them. The DNA of the CDR3 is TGTGCCAGCAGCGTCGGTTGGGGGCAGTTCACTGAAGCTTTCTTT. This encodes CASSVGWGQFTEAFF.

This clone was seen once. The rearrangement uses TRBV4-3 and TRBJ2-1, with TRBD2 as a possible D gene (5 bases). Looked up from germline, CDR1 is LGHNA and CDR2 is YSLEER. The CDR3 sequence is 15 residues long. Trimming left V 1 base short and J 4 bases short, with 11 bases between. The CDR3 DNA follows: TGCGCCAGCAGCCAAGTGTTTCTAGCTTACAATGAGCAGTTCTTC. Protein product: CASSQVFLAYNEQFF.

The J gene is TRBJ2-1, the V gene TRBV19; D may be TRBD2 (6 bases). Germline-derived CDR1 and CDR2 are LNHDA and SQIVND (reference sequence). The CDR3 totals 15 residues. V was trimmed by 4 bases and J by 6 bases, leaving 16 bases between them. Here the CDR3 DNA reads TGTGCCAGTAGTAAGGAACTAGCCGGAATCAATGAGCAGTTCTTC. It codes for CASSKELAGINEQFF.

In nucleotides, the CDR3 is TGTGCCAGCAGTAGCGGGAGCGAGCAGTACTTC. This gives the protein CASSSGSEQYF. V is TRBV2 and J is TRBJ2-7, with 8 bases that match TRBD2. The germline CDR1 and CDR2 sequences are SNHLY and FYNNEI. Trimming cost V 5 bases and J 6 bases; bases outside gene matches: 0. The CDR3 consists of 11 residues.

V is TRBV6-5 and J is TRBJ2-3; D possibly corresponds to TRBD2 (6 bases). CDR1 is MNHEY and CDR2 is SVGAGI in the germline V gene. Trimming stripped 5 bases from V and 5 bases from J, with 17 bases between. The length of the CDR3 is 15 residues. The CDR3 here is CASSMRGRFLDTQYF. CDR3 nucleotide sequence: TGTGCCAGCAGTATGCGGGGTAGATTTTTAGATACGCAGTATTTT.